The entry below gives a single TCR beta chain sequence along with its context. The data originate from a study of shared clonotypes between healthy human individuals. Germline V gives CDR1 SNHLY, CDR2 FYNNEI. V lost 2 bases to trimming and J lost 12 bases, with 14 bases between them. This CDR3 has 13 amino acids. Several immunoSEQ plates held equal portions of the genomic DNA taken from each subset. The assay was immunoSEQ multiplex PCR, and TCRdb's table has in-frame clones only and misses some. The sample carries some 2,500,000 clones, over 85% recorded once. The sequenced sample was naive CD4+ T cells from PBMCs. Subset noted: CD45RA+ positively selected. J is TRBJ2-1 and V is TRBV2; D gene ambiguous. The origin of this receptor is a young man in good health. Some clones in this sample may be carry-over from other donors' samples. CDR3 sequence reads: CASSETMEGAQFF. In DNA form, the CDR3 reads TGTGCCAGCAGTGAAACCATGGAAGGAGCGCAGTTCTTC. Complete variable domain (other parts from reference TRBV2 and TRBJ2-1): EPEVTQTPSHQVTQMGQEVILRCVPISNHLYFYWYRQILGQKVEFLVSFYNNEISEKSEIFDDQFSVERPDGSNFTLKIRSTKLEDSAMYFCASSETMEGAQFFGPGTRLTVL.